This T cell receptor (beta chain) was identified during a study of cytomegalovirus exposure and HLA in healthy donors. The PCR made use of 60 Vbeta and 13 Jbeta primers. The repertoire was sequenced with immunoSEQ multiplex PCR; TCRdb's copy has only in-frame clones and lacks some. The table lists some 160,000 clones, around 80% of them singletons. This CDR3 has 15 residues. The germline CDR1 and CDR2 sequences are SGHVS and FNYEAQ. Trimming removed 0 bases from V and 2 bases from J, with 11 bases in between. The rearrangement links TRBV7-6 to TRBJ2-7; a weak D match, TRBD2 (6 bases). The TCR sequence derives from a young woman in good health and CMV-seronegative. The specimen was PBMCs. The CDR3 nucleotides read TGTGCCAGCAGCTTAGCGTCCGGGAGAGCCTACGAGCAGTACTTC. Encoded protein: CASSLASGRAYEQYF.